The 3 T cell receptor beta chains below come from one sample, sequenced in a study of blood T cell repertoires in COVID-19 (TCRdb year 2020). The library was obtained by the immunoSEQ multiplex PCR assay. TCRdb carries this immuneACCESS record with in-frame sequences only. Its versions omit some clonotypes, under half of them owing to an unresolved V gene in the studies checked, with the rest unexplained. Across this sample there are fewer than 500,000 clones, with approximately 90% seen only once. Of the sample, more than 0.95% falls within the top ten clones. The specimen was PBMCs or T cells enriched from blood (not recorded which). These receptors came from a man aged 25-40 years who had recovered from COVID-19.

The chain employs TRBV28 and TRBJ1-2; TRBD1 agrees at 8 bases. V trimming: 4 bases; J trimming: 6 bases; junction bases outside the gene matches: 10. This CDR3 contains 15 residues. CDR1 and CDR2 from the germline V gene are MDHEN and SYDVKM. The CDR3 DNA follows: TGTGCCAGCAGTTCCCCTAGGACAGGGAAGGATGGCTACACCTTC. This gives the protein CASSSPRTGKDGYTF.

This clone has more than one count but fewer than ten. This chain uses TRBV19 with TRBJ2-1, with 12 bases fitting TRBD2. The CDR3 loop spans 19 amino acids. The germline gives CDR1 LNHDA, CDR2 SQIVND (reference sequence). V shed 7 bases, J shed 0 bases, and the junction held 13 bases outside the gene matches. DNA of the CDR3: TGTGCCAGTACCCCTTTCGGACTAGCGGGAACCAACTCCTACAATGAGCAGTTCTTC. Encoded protein: CASTPFGLAGTNSYNEQFF.

Regarding this clone: The DNA is omitted, as the CDR3 cannot be located on it reliably, and the CDR3 follows TCRdb's listing. This chain links TRBV5-8 with TRBJ1-4. The CDR3 is made up of 15 amino acids, end residues included. Germline CDR1 and CDR2: SGHTS and YDEGEE. CDR3 region: CASSLENLAMKNCFF.